This T cell receptor (beta chain) was captured by sequencing in a study of technical replicates of blood from several donors. The protocol was immunoSEQ multiplex PCR, while the TCRdb copy is restricted to in-frame clones and leaves out a portion. The sample lists fewer than 100,000 clones; approximately 94% were seen once. CDR3 length: 15 amino acids. V lost 5 bases and J lost 8; bases outside the gene matches: 12. Germline CDR1 reads SGHDN; CDR2 reads FVKESK. The rearrangement uses TRBV14 and TRBJ1-2, with TRBD1 identical over 9 bases. This clonotype originated in a human donor in good health. The specimen sequenced was T cells isolated from PBMCs. CDR3: CASSGAWDRVGGYTF. In nucleotides, the CDR3 is TGTGCCAGCAGCGGTGCGTGGGACAGGGTCGGAGGCTACACCTTC.